One and the same sample provided the 7 T cell receptor beta chains below, sequenced in a study of blood T cell repertoires in COVID-19. The method was immunoSEQ multiplex PCR; TCRdb's version includes in-frame clones alone and lacks a portion of them. The sample carries roughly 70,000 clones, 80% to 95% recorded once. The sequencing input was peripheral blood. The receptors derive from a human donor with active COVID-19. The donor label of this sample is uncertain.

There are a few counts of this clone. The same CDR3 is also encoded by other DNA sequences in this sample. The rearrangement uses TRBV2 and TRBJ1-1; no clear D gene. Germline-derived CDR1 and CDR2 are SNHLY and FYNNEI. V was shortened by 2 bases and J by 1 base, with 8 bases between the two germline ends. This CDR3 comprises 14 residues. In nucleotides, the CDR3 is TGTGCCAGCAGTGAAAATAGCAGGAACACTGAAGCTTTCTTT. Protein sequence: CASSENSRNTEAFF.

The gene calls are TRBV19 and TRBJ1-1; tentatively, D is TRBD1 (6 bases). CDR1 and CDR2 (germline): LNHDA, SQIVND (reference sequence). The CDR3 spans 15 residues. The germline V and J ends were trimmed by 5 bases and 0 bases, with 13 bases remaining between them. This CDR3 is CASSAGAGVNTEAFF. The DNA of the CDR3 is TGTGCCAGTAGTGCAGGGGCCGGCGTGAACACTGAAGCTTTCTTT.

The V and J genes are TRBV4-3 and TRBJ2-3, with D possibly TRBD1 on 6 matching bases. This CDR3 is built from 17 residues. From germline, CDR1 is LGHNA and CDR2 YSLEER. Trimming pared 0 bases from V and 2 bases from J, leaving 15 bases between. The CDR3 here is CASSQDLKDSHTDTQYF. In nucleotides, the CDR3 is TGCGCCAGCAGCCAAGATCTAAAGGACAGTCACACAGATACGCAGTATTTT.

V usage is TRBV20-1 and J usage is TRBJ2-2; D gene unclear. Trimming took off 5 bases at V and 4 bases at J, with 5 bases between the two ends. The V gene's germline CDR1 is DFQATT and CDR2 SNEGSKA (reference sequence). The CDR3 contains 11 residues. The CDR3 DNA sequence: TGCAGTGCTGGCCCCACCGGGGAGCTGTTTTTT. Translation: CSAGPTGELFF.

The chain couples TRBV7-2 to TRBJ2-3; 7 bases map to TRBD1. The V gene's germline CDR1 is SGHTA and CDR2 FQGNSA. The CDR3 runs to 14 residues. Germline trimming cut 10 bases from V and 0 bases from J; bases unmatched to any gene: 7. Here the CDR3 reads CATRPGQSTDTQYF. The CDR3, as DNA: TGTGCCACGCGGCCGGGACAGAGCACAGATACGCAGTATTTT.

The rearrangement joins TRBV4-3 to TRBJ1-5; D is undetermined. This CDR3 has 14 residues. Germline V CDR1 and CDR2: LGHNA, YSLEER. Trimming shortened V by 2 bases and J by 5 bases, and 10 bases separated the two germline ends. The CDR3 nucleotides read TGCGCCAGCAGCCAATCCGTGTCGGATCAGCCCCAGCATTTT. It specifies CASSQSVSDQPQHF.

V usage is TRBV7-2 and J usage is TRBJ1-4; D is possibly TRBD1 (5 bases). The CDR3 spans 14 residues. Between the trimmed V and J ends, which lost 4 bases and 2 bases, there was a span of 8 bases. From germline, CDR1 is SGHTA and CDR2 FQGNSA. The CDR3 bases are TGTGCCAGCAGCTCCAGGGCTACTAATGAAAAACTGTTTTTT. As protein: CASSSRATNEKLFF.